The present TCR beta chain was sequenced within a study of blood T cell repertoires in COVID-19. Study as a whole: Specimens from acute and convalescent COVID-19 originated in the United States, Italy and Spain.

In the authors' workflow: Amplification with reference gene primers provided the estimates of nucleated cell counts. Clones were read by immunoSEQ multiplex PCR, and TCRdb kept only the in-frame ones, dropping some. V and J calls and clone size are those listed in that table; D and trimming were worked out from the DNA. Here the sample spans 70,000 or so clones, approximately 84% being singletons. V trimming: 0 bases; J trimming: 7 bases; junction bases outside the gene matches: 7. This CDR3 has 17 residues. Germline V CDR1 and CDR2: SGDLS, YYNGEE. The sequencing sample was made of peripheral blood. This sequence originates from a man between 50 and 59 years old with COVID-19, enrolled during active disease. The gene calls are TRBV9 and TRBJ2-1, with TRBD2 matching over 13 bases. The CDR3 reads CASSVGTSGSRWNEQFF. CDR3 bases: TGTGCCAGCAGCGTAGGGACTAGCGGGAGTAGGTGGAATGAGCAGTTCTTC.